This T cell receptor beta chain was captured by sequencing in a study of T cell responses to AZD1222 COVID-19 vaccine. The CDR3 totals 12 residues. Looked up from germline, CDR1 is SGHRS and CDR2 is YFSETQ. The V end was cut by 4 bases, the J end by 4 bases, with 7 bases between. Method: immunoSEQ multiplex PCR; TCRdb's copy keeps in-frame clones and lacks some. The sample lists some 150,000 clones, under 95% seen once, with about 3.3% in the top ten. The sequencing used peripheral blood, collected 28 days after the second AZD1222 dose. This receptor was identified in an adult who received the AZD1222 COVID-19 vaccine. The chain has TRBV5-1 and TRBJ2-3; possibly TRBD2 for D (5 bases). This CDR3 reads CASSRTSDTQYF. The CDR3 coding sequence is TGCGCCAGCAGCCGGACTTCAGATACGCAGTATTTT.